Listed here is a single T cell receptor (beta chain). This CDR3 has 14 residues. Germline CDR1 is MGHDK and CDR2 is SYGVNS. V lost 4 bases and J lost 10, with 14 bases in between. This entry belongs to a study of blood T cell repertoires in COVID-19. The overall study: T cells, B-cell-depleted T cells, or PBMCs provided the cDNA or gDNA that served as material.

Clones were read by immunoSEQ multiplex PCR, and TCRdb kept only the in-frame ones, dropping some. The profile shows tens of thousands of clones, 70% to 85% of them singletons. The TCR sequence derives from a woman aged 55-69 years with acute or convalescent COVID-19. This chain uses TRBV25-1 with TRBJ1-6; TRBD1 is a possible D gene (6 bases). The material sequenced was peripheral blood. CDR3 in amino acids: CASSGGHPRSPLHF. The CDR3 nucleotides read TGTGCCAGCAGTGGGGGACACCCAAGGTCACCCCTCCACTTT.